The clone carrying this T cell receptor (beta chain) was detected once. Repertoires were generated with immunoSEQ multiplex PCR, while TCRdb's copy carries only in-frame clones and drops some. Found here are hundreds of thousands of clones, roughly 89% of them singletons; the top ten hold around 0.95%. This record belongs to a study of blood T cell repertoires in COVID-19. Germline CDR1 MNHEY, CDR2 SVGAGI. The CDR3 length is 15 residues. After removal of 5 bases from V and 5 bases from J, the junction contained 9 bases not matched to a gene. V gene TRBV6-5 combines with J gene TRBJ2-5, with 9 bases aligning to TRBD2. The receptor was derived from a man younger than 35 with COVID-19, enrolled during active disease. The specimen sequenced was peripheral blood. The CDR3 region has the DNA TGTGCCAGCAGTCGCGGCGGGGGGGCCGAGGAGACCCAGTACTTC. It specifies CASSRGGGAEETQYF.